Shown below are 19 T cell receptor beta chains from a single sample sequenced in a study of regulatory T cells in long-lasting Graves disease. Researchers made TCR beta libraries by using iRepertoire HTBI primers and running Arm-PCR on CDR3 regions. One entry per CDR3 protein, called by TCRdb with MiXCR from the multiplex PCR reads. The table lists about 370,000 distinct CDR3 sequences, roughly 15% of them singletons. Time point in this sample: newly diagnosed GD, antithyroid drugs for less than 3 months. Isolated PBMC RNA provided the starting material for the TCR library. Source: peripheral blood mononuclear cells (PBMCs), taken at new diagnosis, from a patient treated with antithyroid drugs. The receptors originated from a female donor with Graves disease.

Turning to this clonotype: Possible read error: a much larger clone is one base away. The rearrangement joins TRBV10-3 to TRBJ2-1; 7 bases line up with TRBD2. CDR3 length equals 14 residues. The germline gives CDR1 ENHRY, CDR2 SYGVKD. Trimming at V came to 2 bases and at J to 8 bases, leaving 6 bases not matched to a gene. The DNA for the CDR3 is TGTGCCATCAGTGAGCCTTTAGCGGGCGATGAGCAGTTCTTC. Translated: CAISEPLAGDEQFF.

The chain is built from TRBV4-1 and TRBJ2-7, with 8 bases aligning to TRBD2. This CDR3 is built from 19 residues. Germline V gene sequence: CDR1 MGHRA, CDR2 YSYEKL. After removal of 0 bases from V and 4 bases from J, the junction contained 17 bases not matched to a gene. CDR3 nucleotide sequence: TGCGCCAGCAGCCAAGATCGAGGCGCCGGCGGGGGGAGGAGGTACGAGCAGTACTTC. Its translation is CASSQDRGAGGGRRYEQYF.

This clonotype has at least ten counts. The V gene is TRBV5-1, the J gene TRBJ2-6, with D hard to call. This CDR3 contains 14 residues. Trimming left V 0 bases short and J 3 bases short, with 4 bases between. Germline loops: CDR1 SGHRS, CDR2 YFSETQ. CDR3 sequence: CASSLAFGANVLTF. The CDR3 DNA reads as TGCGCCAGCAGCTTGGCTTTTGGGGCCAACGTCCTGACTTTC.

This clonotype was counted between two and nine times. The genes are TRBV12-3 or TRBV12-4 and TRBJ1-4; D is possibly TRBD1 (6 bases). This CDR3 spans 14 amino acids. Trimming took 2 bases from V and 6 from J, leaving 10 bases between them. CDR3: CASSLRRQDEKLFF. The CDR3 bases are TGTGCCAGCAGTTTACGTCGACAGGATGAAAAACTGTTTTTT.

In regard to this clonotype: A far bigger clonotype differs at one base, so this is likely a read error. The chain has TRBV11-3 and TRBJ1-5; D is possibly TRBD1 (5 bases). Trimming pared 6 bases from V and 3 bases from J, leaving 18 bases between. Germline values: CDR1 SGHNT, CDR2 YENEEA. This CDR3 is 16 amino acids long. For the CDR3, the DNA is TGTGCCAGCAGTATGCGACAGCTCGCCTCCAATCAGCCCCAGCATTTT. Amino acid sequence: CASSMRQLASNQPQHF.

V gene TRBV15 combines with J gene TRBJ2-2; D unresolved. The CDR3 is 14 residues long. V lost 1 base, J lost 2 bases, and 5 bases lay in between. The germline gives CDR1 LNHNV, CDR2 YYDKDF (reference sequence). DNA of the CDR3: TGTGCCACCAGCAGAGCCAGAAACACCGGGGAGCTGTTTTTT. Its translation is CATSRARNTGELFF.

The chain employs TRBV24-1 and TRBJ2-5; D may be TRBD2 (6 bases). Germline loops: CDR1 KGHDR, CDR2 SFDVKD. The V end was cut by 3 bases, the J end by 5 bases, with 15 bases between. This CDR3 is built from 15 residues. CDR3 sequence: CATSDTAEGWETQYF. The CDR3 DNA is TGTGCCACCAGTGATACCGCGGAGGGGTGGGAGACCCAGTACTTC.

This chain joins TRBV12-3 or TRBV12-4 and TRBJ1-1; no firm D call. This CDR3 is 13 amino acids long. Trimming shortened V by 3 bases and J by 4 bases, and 9 bases separated the two germline ends. CDR3 region: CASSFFGSTEAFF. CDR3 in DNA: TGTGCCAGCAGTTTTTTCGGCAGCACTGAAGCTTTCTTT.

The sample holds many counts of this clonotype. This chain uses TRBV12-3 or TRBV12-4 with TRBJ2-3, with 8 bases fitting TRBD2. The CDR3 consists of 15 residues. Trimming took 3 bases from V and 1 from J; bases not matched to a gene: 3. The CDR3 is CASSLGSGGTDTQYF. The DNA for the CDR3 is TGTGCCAGCAGTTTGGGTAGCGGGGGCACAGATACGCAGTATTTT.

This clonotype showed up many times. This chain uses TRBV7-2 with TRBJ2-5; a weak D match, TRBD2 (5 bases). The DNA end lines up better with TRBJ2-1; the J call may be wrong. Looked up from germline, CDR1 is SGHTA and CDR2 is FQGNSA. The CDR3 totals 14 residues. CDR3 residues: CASSLEASTNEQFF. CDR3 DNA: TGTGCCAGCAGCTTAGAAGCTAGCACGAATGAGCAGTTCTTC.

The chain uses TRBV10-3 and TRBJ1-2, with D possibly TRBD1 on 5 matching bases. CDR1 and CDR2 (germline): ENHRY, SYGVKD. V dropped 3 bases and J dropped 3 bases, with 17 bases sitting between them. The CDR3 has 16 residues. In nucleotides, the CDR3 is TGTGCCATCAGTGATCTGGGACGACTAGCCCACTATGGCTACACCTTC. It translates to CAISDLGRLAHYGYTF.

There are many counts of this clonotype. As DNA, the CDR3 is TGTGCCAGCAGCCGAGGTCAGCTTGAAGCTTTCTTT. Translation gives CASSRGQLEAFF. The rearrangement joins TRBV13 to TRBJ1-1; D gene ambiguous. With 5 bases removed from V and 7 bases from J, the gap between germline ends came to 11 bases. CDR1 and CDR2 (germline): PRHDT, FYEKMQ (reference sequence). CDR3 size: 12 residues. The full variable domain, in which reference TRBV13 and TRBJ1-1 provide the parts outside the CDR3, is AAGVIQSPRHLIKEKRETATLKCYPIPRHDTVYWYQQGPGQDPQFLISFYEKMQSDKGSIPDRFSAQQFSDYHSELNMSSLELGDSALYFCASSRGQLEAFFGQGTRLTVV.

This clonotype was observed many times. In nucleotides, the CDR3 is TGTGCCAGCGGACCCAAAGCGGGAGCAAATGAGCAGTTCTTC. Its translation: CASGPKAGANEQFF. The gene calls are TRBV12-3 or TRBV12-4 and TRBJ2-1; 8 nucleotides line up with TRBD2. V lost 8 bases to trimming and J lost 7 bases; unmatched junction nucleotides: 10. This CDR3 spans 14 amino acids.

In its sample, this clonotype was seen a few times. Possible read error: a much larger clone is one base away. J is TRBJ1-5 and V is TRBV5-5, with unresolved D. CDR3 length: 17 amino acids. V lost 7 bases to trimming and J lost 0 bases, with 20 bases between them. From germline, CDR1 is SGHKS and CDR2 YYEKEE (reference sequence). DNA of the CDR3: TGTGCCAGCTCGGCGTTGAGACCGCAATATAGCAATCAGCCCCAGCATTTT. This sequence encodes CASSALRPQYSNQPQHF.

This clonotype occurred many times. The chain links TRBV6-1 to TRBJ2-7; maybe TRBD2 (6 bases). V lost 6 bases, J lost 0 bases, and 15 bases lay in between. CDR3 size: 15 residues. The germline CDR1 and CDR2 sequences are MNHNS and SASEGT. The CDR3 protein is CASSASFGGSYEQYF. CDR3 sequence (DNA): TGTGCCAGCAGCGCTAGCTTCGGGGGCTCCTACGAGCAGTACTTC.

This clonotype was recorded a few times. The rearrangement uses TRBV7-9 and TRBJ1-6, with D perhaps matching TRBD1 (6 bases). V was cut by 5 bases and J by 11 bases, with 16 bases left in between. CDR3 length: 14 amino acids. CDR1 is SEHNR and CDR2 is FQNEAQ in the germline V gene (reference sequence). CDR3 protein: CASSPTGSGPPLHF. The CDR3 DNA reads as TGTGCCAGCAGCCCAACAGGGAGCGGTCCACCCCTCCACTTT.

In its sample, this clonotype was seen many times. The chain is built from TRBV2 and TRBJ2-7; 7 bases align to TRBD2. Trimming removed 1 base from V and 5 bases from J; junction bases left unmatched: 8. The germline CDR1 and CDR2 sequences are SNHLY and FYNNEI. This CDR3 is 15 amino acids long. The DNA of the CDR3 is TGTGCCAGCAGTGAAGGGCGGGGGAGAAGGGACGAGCAGTACTTC. Its translation is CASSEGRGRRDEQYF.

This clonotype occurred many times. The CDR3, as DNA: TGTGCCAGCAGCCAAGTTTGGGGGACCGTCTCGCACGAGCAGTACTTC. Encoded protein: CASSQVWGTVSHEQYF. This rearrangement joins TRBV3-1 to TRBJ2-7, with D possibly being TRBD1 or TRBD2 (5 bases each). The CDR3 totals 16 residues. V was cut by 1 base and J by 5 bases, with 18 bases left in between. Germline V gene data show CDR1 as LGHDT and CDR2 as YNNKEL (reference sequence).

At least ten counts were recorded for this clonotype. The chain uses TRBV6-1 and TRBJ1-3; no reliable D call. The V and J ends lost 7 bases and 1 base respectively, with 14 bases between them. Germline CDR1 and CDR2: MNHNS and SASEGT. The CDR3 is 15 amino acids. The CDR3 DNA reads as TGTGCCAGCATTTCATGGAAAAAGTCTGGAAACACCATATATTTT. Protein sequence: CASISWKKSGNTIYF.